A selection of T cell receptor beta chains follows, all from one sample in a study of neurological immune-mediated disorders. MiXCR, applied by TCRdb to the 5' RACE reads, yields one record per CDR3 protein. Among some 66,000 distinct CDR3 sequences listed, less than 5.5% were seen once. The sequenced sample consisted of PBMCs. These receptors were obtained from a man aged 30-40 years with multiple sclerosis. Each CDR3 is given with its conserved first and last residue. D genes are given only for firm matches. Rows give clone size only sometimes, using once, few, many, or a class for an expanded clone.

clone_size | j_call | d_call | v_call | cdr3_nt | cdr3_aa
many | TRBJ2-3 | TRBD1 | TRBV6-6 | TGTGCCAGCAGTCCCTCCGGGACAGGGAGGTATTTT | CASSPSGTGRYF
many | TRBJ2-2 | TRBD1 | TRBV29-1 | TGCAGCGTTGGACAGGGAGCAACGAACACCGGGGAGCTGTTTTTT | CSVGQGATNTGELFF
many | TRBJ1-2 | TRBD1 | TRBV3-1 | TGTGCCAGCAGCCAAGCCAGGGGGGGCTACACCTTC | CASSQARGGYTF
many | TRBJ1-5 | - | TRBV7-2 | TGTGCCAGCAGCTGGGCCAGTAGGAGCAATCAGCCCCAGCATTTT | CASSWASRSNQPQHF
many | TRBJ1-1 | - | TRBV20-1 | TGCAGTGCTAGATCGGGCAGTCAGAACACTGAAGCTTTCTTT | CSARSGSQNTEAFF
many | TRBJ1-5 | - | TRBV5-1 | TGCGCCAGCAGCTTGGGGGACACTAGCAATCAGCCCCAGCATTTT | CASSLGDTSNQPQHF
many | TRBJ2-5 | - | TRBV5-5 | TGTGCCAGCAGCTTGAGGGCGGCCCAAGAGACCCAGTACTTC | CASSLRAAQETQYF
few | TRBJ2-1 | - | TRBV9 | TGTGCCAGCAACAGATCGCCCCCGGAGGGTGAGCAGTTCTTC | CASNRSPPEGEQFF
- | TRBJ2-2 | - | TRBV6-1 | TGTGCCAGCAACGAGGGGGGAGGGTTGCCCGGGGAGCTGTTTTTT | CASNEGGGLPGELFF
few | TRBJ2-2 | - | TRBV27 | TGTGCCAGCAGACCTACAGGGTTGGGCGGGGAGCTGTTTTTT | CASRPTGLGGELFF
many | TRBJ1-5 | - | TRBV20-1 | TGCAGTGCGGGGGGACGCAATCAGCCCCAGCATTTT | CSAGGRNQPQHF
many | TRBJ2-5 | TRBD2 | TRBV15 | TGTGCCACCAGCAGTGGGACTAGCGGGGGGATCCAAGAGACCCAGTACTTC | CATSSGTSGGIQETQYF
- | TRBJ2-3 | - | TRBV10-3 | TGTGCCATCAGTGGTGGGGCCTTAGATACGCAGTATTTT | CAISGGALDTQYF
few | TRBJ1-1 | - | TRBV30 | TGTGCCTGGAGTGAAGGACAGATGAACACTGAAGCTTTCTTT | CAWSEGQMNTEAFF
- | TRBJ2-7 | - | TRBV4-1 | TGCGCCAGCAGCCAGATGAGGACCGTCAGCTCCTACGAGCAGTACTTC | CASSQMRTVSSYEQYF
few | TRBJ2-7 | - | TRBV5-1 | TGCGCCAGCAGCGTGACAGACCCCTCTTACGAGCAGTACTTC | CASSVTDPSYEQYF
many | TRBJ2-2 | - | TRBV7-3 | TGTGCCAGCAGCTCCCAAGGGGCTCGCCACACCGGGGAGCTGTTTTTT | CASSSQGARHTGELFF
many | TRBJ2-1 | - | TRBV6-1 | TGTGCCACCATTCTAGGGCTAGCTAGGAATGAGCAGTTCTTC | CATILGLARNEQFF
- | TRBJ1-2 | - | TRBV10-3 | TGTGCCATCAGTGAAGTCCGGCTCACCTTC | CAISEVRLTF
many | TRBJ1-1 | - | TRBV6-6 | TGTGCCAGCATCCGAGAGAGTGAAGCTTTCTTT | CASIRESEAFF
many | TRBJ1-1 | - | TRBV5-1 | TGCGCCAGCAGCTTGGTGGCTAACACTGAAGCTTTCTTT | CASSLVANTEAFF
few | TRBJ2-3 | - | TRBV5-1 | TGCGCCAGCAGCTTGGCGACGGACAGAAAAAATACGCAGTATTTT | CASSLATDRKNTQYF
many | TRBJ2-6 | TRBD1 | TRBV6-6 | TGTGCCAGCAGTTACCGACAGGGGGCTTTTTCCTCTGGGGCCAACGTCCTGACTTTC | CASSYRQGAFSSGANVLTF
- | TRBJ1-5 | - | TRBV20-1 | TGCAGTGCCAAGATGGGCCCACAGGACAAGAATCAGCCCCAGCATTTT | CSAKMGPQDKNQPQHF
many | TRBJ2-7 | - | TRBV5-6 | TGTGCCAGCAGCCGGGCGAGGATTACCTACGAGCAGTACTTC | CASSRARITYEQYF
many | TRBJ2-1 | TRBD1 | TRBV28 | TGTGCCAGCAGCGTAGCCGGGACAGGGTACAATGAGCAGTTCTTC | CASSVAGTGYNEQFF
many | TRBJ2-4 | - | TRBV11-2 | TGTGCCAGCAGCTTAGAGGGTACAGGGAAAGCCAAAAACATTCAGTACTTC | CASSLEGTGKAKNIQYF
few | TRBJ1-1 | - | TRBV20-1 | TGCAGTGCTAGAGAAAGCGGGTTGGTACAAGGGGGAGGTATGAACACTGAAGCTTTCTTT | CSARESGLVQGGGMNTEAFF
- | TRBJ2-4 | - | TRBV4-1 | TGCGCCAGCATGGGGGTAGGGGCCAAAAACATTCAGTACTTC | CASMGVGAKNIQYF
many | TRBJ1-3 | - | TRBV3-1 | TGTGCCAGCAGCCCCGGCTGGGACTCTGGAAACACCATATATTTT | CASSPGWDSGNTIYF
many | TRBJ1-2 | - | TRBV2 | TGTGCCAGCAGTGATTTTCTGAGCGGCTACACCTTC | CASSDFLSGYTF
many | TRBJ2-3 | - | TRBV7-6 | TGTGCCAGCAGCTTAGAAAGAACCACAGATACGCAGTATTTT | CASSLERTTDTQYF
many | TRBJ1-1 | TRBD1 | TRBV7-9 | TGTGCCAGCAGCTTAGCTGGAGGGACAGGGGGGAATAAAGCTTTCTTT | CASSLAGGTGGNKAFF
many | TRBJ1-4 | - | TRBV20-1 | TGCAGTGCTCAGGAGGGCAGGGTACGGGAAAAACTGTTTTTT | CSAQEGRVREKLFF
many | TRBJ1-1 | TRBD1 | TRBV7-3 | TGTGCCAGCAGCCAAGGGACAGGGGAAGAAGCTTTCTTT | CASSQGTGEEAFF
many | TRBJ2-1 | - | TRBV5-4 | TGTGCCAGCAGCTTTGGCTCCTACAATGAGCAGTTCTTC | CASSFGSYNEQFF
many | TRBJ2-3 | - | TRBV20-1 | TGCAGTGCTAGAGATCTGTATGGGCGCCCAGATACGCAGTATTTT | CSARDLYGRPDTQYF
many | TRBJ1-6 | - | TRBV27 | TGTGCCAGCAGTTTGTTGTCGACAGAGGATTCACCCCTCCACTTT | CASSLLSTEDSPLHF
few | TRBJ1-1 | - | TRBV5-1 | TGCGCCAGCAGCTCGGATGGGGCTGCCGGGACTGAAGCTTTCTTT | CASSSDGAAGTEAFF
many | TRBJ1-2 | - | TRBV3-1 | TGTGCCAGCAGCCACACGGATGGCTACACCTTC | CASSHTDGYTF
many | TRBJ2-2 | TRBD1 | TRBV15 | TGTGCCACCAGCGACGGGACAGCCGTAGGGGAGCTGTTTTTT | CATSDGTAVGELFF
few | TRBJ2-1 | TRBD2 | TRBV20-1 | TGCAGTGCAAGCCCTCTAGCGGGGGGCCGCAATGAGCAGTTCTTC | CSASPLAGGRNEQFF
many | TRBJ1-2 | TRBD1 | TRBV12-3/TRBV12-4 | TGTGCCAGCAGCACCACTGGGACAGCCAACTATGGCTACACCTTC | CASSTTGTANYGYTF
many | TRBJ1-2 | - | TRBV6-5 | TGTGCCAGCAGTCGTTCGGACGGTGGGACTTATGGCTACACCTTC | CASSRSDGGTYGYTF
many | TRBJ1-1 | TRBD1 | TRBV7-8 | TGTGCCAGCAGCTTGGTCCAGGGGGCGACTGAAGCTTTCTTT | CASSLVQGATEAFF
many | TRBJ2-1 | TRBD2 | TRBV25-1 | TGTGCCAGCAGTGAATATATTGGCGGGGGGACCTACAATGAGCAGTTCTTC | CASSEYIGGGTYNEQFF
many | TRBJ2-5 | - | TRBV24-1 | TGTGCCACCAGTGACCTGAACAGGGAGCACCAAGAGACCCAGTACTTC | CATSDLNREHQETQYF
many | TRBJ2-1 | - | TRBV5-1 | TGCGCCAGCCAACGCGGGGGCCCCTACAATGAGCAGTTCTTC | CASQRGGPYNEQFF
few | TRBJ1-1 | - | TRBV20-1 | TGCAGTGCTAGAATAAATGCGGACGGAGGCACTGAAGCTTTCTTT | CSARINADGGTEAFF
many | TRBJ1-1 | - | TRBV29-1 | TGCAGCGTTGAAGGGGGTAGGGGGGTACGAACTGAAGCTTTCTTT | CSVEGGRGVRTEAFF
many | TRBJ2-1 | - | TRBV7-9 | TGTGCCAGCAGCTTAGAGACAGTTCCTCGGTTCTTC | CASSLETVPRFF
few | TRBJ1-1 | - | TRBV3-1 | TGTGCCAGCAGCCAGGAAAGGGTTGGCGAAGCTTTCTTT | CASSQERVGEAFF
many | TRBJ1-5 | - | TRBV27 | TGTGCCAGCAGTGGACTGAGAAATCAGCCCCAGCATTTT | CASSGLRNQPQHF